The 3 T cell receptor beta chains reported below all come from one sample, sequenced in a study of tumor-infiltrating T cells and Merkel cell polyomavirus. Across the whole study: The T cells studied were KLL-specific CD8+ cells against Merkel polyomavirus.

Every patient's tumor was robustly positive for Merkel cell polyomavirus Large T antigen on immunohistochemistry. Profiled with immunoSEQ multiplex PCR; TCRdb holds only in-frame clones, not every one. The sample holds 24,000 or so clones, nearly 90% seen once. The specimen was lymph node tissue. These receptors came from a man aged 50-60 years with Merkel cell carcinoma.

This sequence joins TRBV6-1 and TRBJ1-2; maybe TRBD1 (5 bases). From germline, CDR1 is MNHNS and CDR2 SASEGT. Trimming removed 3 bases from V and 8 bases from J, with 16 bases in between. The CDR3 contains 14 residues. CDR3: CASSDPGMTKGYTF. The CDR3 DNA sequence: TGTGCCAGCAGTGACCCAGGGATGACGAAGGGCTACACCTTC.

The genes are TRBV5-6 and TRBJ1-2, with 7 bases that match TRBD1. CDR3 length equals 15 residues. Germline CDR1 reads SGHDT; CDR2 reads YYEEEE. The V and J ends lost 0 bases and 4 bases, in that order; junction bases with no gene match: 6. The CDR3: CASSLEAGGRYGYTF. The CDR3 nucleotides read TGTGCCAGCAGCTTGGAGGCAGGGGGTCGCTATGGCTACACCTTC. The full variable domain, completed using reference TRBV5-6 and TRBJ1-2, is DAGVTQSPTHLIKTRGQQVTLRCSPKSGHDTVSWYQQALGQGPQFIFQYYEEEERQRGNFPDRFSGHQFPNYSSELNVNALLLGDSALYLCASSLEAGGRYGYTFGSGTRLTVV.

The V gene is TRBV27, the J gene TRBJ1-2; D perhaps matches TRBD1 (5 bases). CDR1 and CDR2 (germline): MNHEY, SMNVEV (reference sequence). V gave up 6 bases and J gave up 4 bases, with 12 bases separating them. The CDR3 extends over 13 amino acids. The CDR3, as DNA: TGTGCCAGCAGGATAGCAGACAGCTATGGCTACACCTTC. Protein: CASRIADSYGYTF.